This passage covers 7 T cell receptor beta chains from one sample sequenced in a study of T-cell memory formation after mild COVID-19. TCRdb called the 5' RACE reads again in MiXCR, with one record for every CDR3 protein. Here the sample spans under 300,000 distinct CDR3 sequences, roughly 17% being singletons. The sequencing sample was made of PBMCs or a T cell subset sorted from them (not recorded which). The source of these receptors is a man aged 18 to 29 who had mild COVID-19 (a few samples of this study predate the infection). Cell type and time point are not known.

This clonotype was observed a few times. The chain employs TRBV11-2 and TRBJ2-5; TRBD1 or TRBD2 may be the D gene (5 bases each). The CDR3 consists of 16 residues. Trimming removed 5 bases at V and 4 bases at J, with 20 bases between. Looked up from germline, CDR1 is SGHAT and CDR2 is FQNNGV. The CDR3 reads CASSPRGRAPPETQYF. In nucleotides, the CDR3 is TGTGCCAGCAGCCCCCGGGGCAGGGCTCCACCAGAGACCCAGTACTTC.

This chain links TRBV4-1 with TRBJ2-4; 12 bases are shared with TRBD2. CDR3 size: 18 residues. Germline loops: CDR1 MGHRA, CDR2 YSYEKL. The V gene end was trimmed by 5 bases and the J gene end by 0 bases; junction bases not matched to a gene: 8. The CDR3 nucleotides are TGCGCCAGCAGCAGTACTAGCGGGGGGTTACTAGCCAAAAACATTCAGTACTTC. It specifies CASSSTSGGLLAKNIQYF.

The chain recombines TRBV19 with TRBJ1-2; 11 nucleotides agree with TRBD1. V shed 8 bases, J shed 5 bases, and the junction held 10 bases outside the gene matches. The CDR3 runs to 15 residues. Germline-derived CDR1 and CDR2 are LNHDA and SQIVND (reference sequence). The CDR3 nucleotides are TGTGCCAGTCGCGCGCCCCGGGACAGGGGGTATGGCTACACCTTC. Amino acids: CASRAPRDRGYGYTF.

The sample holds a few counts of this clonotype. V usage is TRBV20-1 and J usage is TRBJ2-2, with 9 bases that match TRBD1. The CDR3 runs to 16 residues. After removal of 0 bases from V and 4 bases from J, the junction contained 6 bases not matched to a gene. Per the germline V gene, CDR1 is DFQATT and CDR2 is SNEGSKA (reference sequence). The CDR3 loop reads CSARDAGTGPTGELFF. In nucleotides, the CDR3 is TGCAGTGCTAGAGATGCCGGGACAGGGCCCACCGGGGAGCTGTTTTTT.

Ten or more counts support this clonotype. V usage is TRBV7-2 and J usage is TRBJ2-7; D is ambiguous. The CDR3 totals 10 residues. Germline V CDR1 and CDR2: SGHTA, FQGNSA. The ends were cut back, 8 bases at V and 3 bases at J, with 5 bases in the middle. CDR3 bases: TGTGCCAGCGGAAGCTACGAGCAGTACTTC. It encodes CASGSYEQYF.

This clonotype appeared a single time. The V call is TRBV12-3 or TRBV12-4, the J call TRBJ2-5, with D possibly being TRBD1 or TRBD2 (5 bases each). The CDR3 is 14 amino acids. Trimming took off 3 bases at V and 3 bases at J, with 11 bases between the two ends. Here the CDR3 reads CASSFEGWEETQYF. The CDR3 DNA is TGTGCCAGCAGTTTCGAGGGGTGGGAAGAGACCCAGTACTTC.

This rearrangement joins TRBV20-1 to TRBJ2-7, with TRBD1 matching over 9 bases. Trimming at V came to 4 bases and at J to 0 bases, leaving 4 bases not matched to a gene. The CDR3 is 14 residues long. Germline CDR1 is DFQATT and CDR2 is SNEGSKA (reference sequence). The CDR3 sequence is CSAIQGALSYEQYV. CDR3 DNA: TGCAGTGCTATACAGGGGGCCCTCTCCTACGAGCAGTACGTC.